A selection of T cell receptor beta chains follows, all from one sample in a study of identical twins. MiXCR was run by TCRdb on the 5' RACE reads, yielding one entry per CDR3 protein. The table shows some 210,000 distinct CDR3 sequences, with 15% to 20% occurring only once. These data also featured in a second study, about T cells expressing NK-cell markers.

The sequencing input was CD8+ T cells sorted from blood. These receptors were collected from a woman aged 18-29 years in good health. Each CDR3 is given with its conserved first and last residue. The D gene is left open where the match is weak. Size values are once, few and many counts, or a class for expanded clones, and some rows have none.

d_gene,j_gene,abundance,v_gene,CDR3nt,CDR3aa
TRBD2,TRBJ2-3,few,TRBV29-1,TGCAGCGTTGAAGATCGAACTAGCGGCACAGATACGCAGTATTTT,CSVEDRTSGTDTQYF
-,TRBJ2-1,-,TRBV6-2/TRBV6-3,TGTGCCAGCAGTTACGGGGCTGAGTGGTTCTTC,CASSYGAEWFF
-,TRBJ2-1,many,TRBV5-1,TGCGCCAGCAGCTACTTAGACGCCTATACCTACAATGAGCAGTTCTTC,CASSYLDAYTYNEQFF
-,TRBJ2-1,-,TRBV6-5,TGTGCCAGCAGTTACGGCGGAGATGAGCAGTTCTTC,CASSYGGDEQFF
-,TRBJ2-4,-,TRBV5-6,TGTGCCAGCTCCTTGTCAGGGAGAAACATTCAGTACTTC,CASSLSGRNIQYF
-,TRBJ1-1,few,TRBV19,TGTGCCAGTAAGCCGTGGAGCAAGAACACTGAAGCTTTCTTT,CASKPWSKNTEAFF
TRBD2,TRBJ2-1,-,TRBV7-6,TGTGCCAGCAGCCCGGGGACTAGCGGGCATGAGCAGTTCTTC,CASSPGTSGHEQFF
TRBD2,TRBJ2-1,-,TRBV27,TGTGCCAGCAGTTTGACGTTCGCGGGAGGCTACAATGAGCAGTTCTTC,CASSLTFAGGYNEQFF
TRBD2,TRBJ2-1,few,TRBV9,TGTGCCAGCAGCGAGGCGATCGCGGGAGTTGAGCAGTTCTTC,CASSEAIAGVEQFF
TRBD2,TRBJ2-3,once,TRBV7-9,TGTGCCAGCAGCTCCCCGAGGCTAGCGGCCGATGGGGTTTCGCAGTATTTT,CASSSPRLAADGVSQYF
-,TRBJ1-1,-,TRBV25-1,TGTGCCAGCGGGGAGGCCGCGAACACTGAAGCTTTCTTT,CASGEAANTEAFF
TRBD2,TRBJ2-7,-,TRBV4-1,TGCGCCAGCAGCCCGGGACTAGCGGGAGAACACGAGCAGTACTTC,CASSPGLAGEHEQYF
-,TRBJ1-1,once,TRBV4-3,TGCGCCGGCAGCCTTGACAGGACCCTGAACACTGAAGCTTTCTTT,CAGSLDRTLNTEAFF
-,TRBJ2-7,-,TRBV12-3/TRBV12-4,TGTGCCAGCAGTTTCCCCGGACCCTACGAGCAGTACTTC,CASSFPGPYEQYF
-,TRBJ2-1,-,TRBV4-3,TGCGCCAGCAGCCACCGAACAGGGAACTACAATGAGCAGTTCTTC,CASSHRTGNYNEQFF
TRBD1,TRBJ1-6,few,TRBV15,TGTGCCACCAGCTTCAAACGACAGGGAGGAGCACCCCTCCACTTT,CATSFKRQGGAPLHF
-,TRBJ1-6,few,TRBV6-5,TGTGCCAGCAGTTACGGGGGGAAGACTTCACCCCTCCACTTT,CASSYGGKTSPLHF
TRBD2,TRBJ2-7,-,TRBV7-9,TGTGCCAGCACCCCCCGGGGGAGGGGCGAGCAGTACTTC,CASTPRGRGEQYF
-,TRBJ1-5,-,TRBV7-8,TGTGCCAGCAGCTTTACAGGGTATGGGCAGCCCCAGCATTTT,CASSFTGYGQPQHF
-,TRBJ2-7,once,TRBV29-1,TGCAGCGTTGTTGAGACAGAGATCTACGAGCAGTACTTC,CSVVETEIYEQYF